This T cell receptor (beta chain) was sequenced in a study of blood T cell repertoires in COVID-19. In the study overall: The United States, Italy and Spain provided the acute and convalescent COVID-19 samples. Nucleic acid was either cDNA or gDNA, and it came from T cells, B-cell-depleted T cells, or PBMCs.

Per the original methods: It was from reference gene primer amplification that nucleated cell counts were estimated. Clones were read by immunoSEQ multiplex PCR, and TCRdb kept only the in-frame ones, dropping some. Clone size and the V and J calls come from that table; the DNA yielded D and trimming. The sample shows approximately 30,000 clones, approximately 78% of them seen only once. The CDR3 has 15 amino acids. The V gene's germline CDR1 is SGHRS and CDR2 YFSETQ. V dropped 2 bases and J dropped 4 bases, with 15 bases sitting between them. The clonotype comes from a woman between 55 and 75 years old with acute or convalescent COVID-19. The sequencing input was peripheral blood. V gene TRBV5-1 combines with J gene TRBJ1-1; possibly TRBD1 for D (6 bases). DNA of the CDR3: TGCGCCAGCAGCTTACCCCAAACAGGGAGCACTGAAGCTTTCTTT. Translating it yields CASSLPQTGSTEAFF.